A single sample gave rise to the 18 T cell receptor beta chains below, sequenced in a study of regulatory T cells in long-lasting Graves disease. Researchers made TCR beta libraries by using iRepertoire HTBI primers and running Arm-PCR on CDR3 regions. TCRdb called the multiplex PCR reads again in MiXCR, with one record for every CDR3 protein. This sample has about 210,000 distinct CDR3 sequences, with around 20% found just once. Time point indicated: newly diagnosed GD, antithyroid drugs for less than 3 months. The TCR library used RNA extracted from PBMCs. The data also belong to a second study, concerning T cells in Graves' hyperthyroidism and ophthalmopathy.

The material sequenced was peripheral blood mononuclear cells (PBMCs), taken at new diagnosis, from a patient treated with antithyroid drugs. The receptors were sampled from a woman aged 30 to 39 with Graves disease.

Ten or more counts support this clonotype. The V gene is TRBV5-6, the J gene TRBJ1-5; D not certain. V lost 3 bases and J lost 3, with 4 bases in between. Per germline, CDR1 SGHDT and CDR2 YYEEEE. CDR3 length: 12 amino acids. CDR3 coding DNA: TGTGCCAGCAGCTACCACAATCAGCCCCAGCATTTT. Translating it yields CASSYHNQPQHF.

This clonotype was seen repeatedly, ten times or more. V gene TRBV7-8 combines with J gene TRBJ2-5; 11 bases are shared with TRBD2. Trimming removed 5 bases from V and 4 bases from J; junction bases left unmatched: 6. CDR1 is SGHVS, CDR2 FQNEAQ, per germline. This CDR3 spans 15 amino acids. The CDR3 bases are TGTGCCAGCAGCCTACTAGCGGGAGTCAGAGAGACCCAGTACTTC. Protein product: CASSLLAGVRETQYF.

The chain employs TRBV7-2 and TRBJ2-7, with 8 nucleotides matching TRBD2. The germline V gene encodes CDR1 SGHTA and CDR2 FQGNSA. The CDR3 consists of 13 residues. V trimming: 6 bases; J trimming: 4 bases; junction bases outside the gene matches: 5. The CDR3 coding sequence is TGTGCCAGCAGGGAGACTAGCGTTTACGAGCAGTACTTC. Protein product: CASRETSVYEQYF.

This clonotype was detected many times. The rearrangement links TRBV2 to TRBJ1-1; 8 bases align to TRBD1. This CDR3 has 13 residues. Germline CDR1 and CDR2: SNHLY and FYNNEI. J was trimmed by 8 bases and V by 0 bases; bases with no gene match: 2. Here the CDR3 DNA reads TGTGCCAGCAGTGAAGCTAGGACAGGGGAAGCTTTCTTT. This gives the protein CASSEARTGEAFF.

This clonotype was found many times. The gene calls are TRBV11-2 and TRBJ2-7; D unresolved. V was trimmed by 6 bases and J by 5 bases, leaving 14 bases between them. The CDR3 length is 13 residues. Germline V gene data show CDR1 as SGHAT and CDR2 as FQNNGV. DNA for the CDR3: TGTGCCAGCAGACGCGTGAGTTTGGACGAGCAGTACTTC. As protein: CASRRVSLDEQYF.

This clonotype was seen repeatedly, ten times or more. This sequence joins TRBV6-2 or TRBV6-3 and TRBJ1-1, with D unclear. CDR3 length equals 15 residues. The germline V and J ends were trimmed by 7 bases and 0 bases, with 15 bases remaining between them. CDR1 is MNHEY, CDR2 SVGEGT, per germline. This CDR3 reads CASTPAGRLNTEAFF. DNA of the CDR3: TGTGCCAGCACTCCCGCGGGTCGGCTGAACACTGAAGCTTTCTTT.

This clonotype was seen ten or more times. The chain employs TRBV11-2 and TRBJ1-2, with a tentative D call TRBD1 (5 bases). With 3 bases removed from V and 3 bases from J, the gap between germline ends came to 5 bases. This CDR3 region has 12 residues. CDR1 SGHAT and CDR2 FQNNGV come from the germline V gene. This CDR3 reads CASSFRDYGYTF. CDR3 in DNA: TGTGCCAGCAGCTTCAGGGACTATGGCTACACCTTC.

This clonotype has ten or more counts. This rearrangement joins TRBV20-1 to TRBJ1-4; unclear D gene. This CDR3 spans 12 amino acids. V dropped 3 bases and J dropped 7 bases, with 9 bases sitting between them. Germline CDR1 DFQATT, CDR2 SNEGSKA (reference sequence). CDR3 loop: CSASRAGEKLFF. The CDR3 DNA follows: TGCAGTGCTAGTAGGGCAGGTGAAAAACTGTTTTTT.

This clonotype was detected ten times or more. CDR3 bases: TGTGCCAGCAGCCAAGGCGTGGGCAGATGGACCGGGGAGCTGTTTTTT. Its protein product is CASSQGVGRWTGELFF. V is TRBV4-2 and J is TRBJ2-2; D unresolved. Between the trimmed V and J ends, which lost 1 base and 5 bases, there was a span of 14 bases. The CDR3 has 16 amino acids. The germline V gene has CDR1 LGHNA and CDR2 YNFKEQ.

Many counts were recorded for this clonotype. The chain carries TRBV9 and TRBJ2-1; 9 bases agree with TRBD2. This CDR3 comprises 15 residues. V was clipped by 1 base and J by 8 bases; unmatched bases: 7. CDR1 SGDLS and CDR2 YYNGEE come from the germline V gene. CDR3 residues: CASSVKAGGFDEQFF. The CDR3 DNA follows: TGTGCCAGCAGCGTAAAAGCGGGGGGTTTCGATGAGCAGTTCTTC.

Only one count was recorded for this clonotype. Since a much larger clone is just one base distant, this may be a read error. The gene calls are TRBV19 and TRBJ2-1; 14 bases are shared with TRBD2. Looked up from germline, CDR1 is LNHDA and CDR2 is SQIVND (reference sequence). This CDR3 is built from 18 residues. Losses at the gene ends were 8 bases for V and 0 bases for J; bases not matched to a gene: 9. Here the CDR3 DNA reads TGTGCCAGTGCCCCGGGACTAGCGGGAGAACTCTCCTACAATGAGCAGTTCTTC. Translation gives CASAPGLAGELSYNEQFF.

The J gene is TRBJ1-2, the V gene TRBV4-1, with D unresolved. V dropped 0 bases and J dropped 4 bases, with 9 bases sitting between them. The CDR3 runs to 14 residues. Germline V gene sequence: CDR1 MGHRA, CDR2 YSYEKL. In DNA, the CDR3 is TGCGCCAGCAGCCAAGAACATGGTTCCTATGGCTACACCTTC. Its translation is CASSQEHGSYGYTF.

This clonotype was observed at least ten times. The V gene is TRBV6-5, the J gene TRBJ1-1; TRBD1 matches 8 bases. V was clipped by 0 bases and J by 6 bases; unmatched bases: 6. Per the germline V gene, CDR1 is MNHEY and CDR2 is SVGAGI. The CDR3 is 15 residues long. CDR3 coding DNA: TGTGCCAGCAGTTACTCCGGGACAGGTCTGCCTGAAGCTTTCTTT. Protein sequence: CASSYSGTGLPEAFF.

Comments on this clonotype: A read error may account for a junction end that differs from germline. The genes are TRBV30 and TRBJ1-2, with no clear D. The CDR3 runs 12 residues. CDR1 and CDR2 (germline): GTSNPN, SVGIG (reference sequence). CDR3 DNA: TGTGCCTGGGTGGGCGGGTTCTATAGCTACACCTTC. Protein product: CAWVGGFYSYTF. The whole variable domain, remainder taken from reference TRBV30 and TRBJ1-2, is SQTIHQWPATLVQPVGSPLSLECTVEGTSNPNLYWYRQAAGRGLQLLFYSVGIGQISSEVPQNLSASRPQDRQFILSSKKLLLSDSGFYLCAWVGGFYSYTFGSGTRLTVV.

This clonotype was recorded at least ten times. This chain connects TRBV9 to TRBJ1-3; D remains ambiguous. The V end lost 3 bases, the J end lost 0 bases, and 13 bases lay between the germline ends. Per germline, CDR1 SGDLS and CDR2 YYNGEE. CDR3 size: 16 residues. As DNA, the CDR3 is TGTGCCAGCAGCGCAGCCCGAGGTTACTCTGGAAACACCATATATTTT. Protein: CASSAARGYSGNTIYF.

There are many counts of this clonotype. CDR3 sequence: CASKRSGTSGSNEQFF. As DNA, the CDR3 is TGTGCCAGCAAACGGTCCGGGACTAGCGGCAGCAATGAGCAGTTCTTC. This chain joins TRBV27 and TRBJ2-1; the match to TRBD2 covers 11 bases. V gave up 7 bases and J gave up 6 bases; unmatched junction bases: 11. The CDR3 covers 16 residues. CDR1 is MNHEY and CDR2 is SMNVEV in the germline V gene (reference sequence).

The table lists this clonotype with a count of one. The chain links TRBV28 to TRBJ1-2, with 9 bases identical to TRBD1. Germline loops: CDR1 MDHEN, CDR2 SYDVKM. V lost 2 bases, J lost 1 base, and 5 bases stayed unmatched. The CDR3 is 16 amino acids. CDR3 loop: CASSLADRGGNYGYTF. In DNA, the CDR3 is TGTGCCAGCAGTTTAGCGGACAGGGGCGGTAACTATGGCTACACCTTC.

This clonotype was recorded at least ten times. J is TRBJ2-7 and V is TRBV9; D is perhaps TRBD1 (6 bases). V lost 3 bases and J lost 3, with 22 bases in between. Germline CDR1 is SGDLS and CDR2 is YYNGEE. The CDR3 runs 17 residues. DNA for the CDR3: TGTGCCAGCAGCGGGGGCGGCCGGGTAGGGGGATTCTACGAGCAGTACTTC. Amino acids: CASSGGGRVGGFYEQYF.